Shown below are 10 T cell receptor beta chains from a single sample sequenced in a study of cytomegalovirus exposure and HLA in healthy donors. The data were produced by immunoSEQ multiplex PCR, yet TCRdb's version contains in-frame clones alone and is incomplete. Of about 79,000 clones listed, roughly 93% are singletons. The sequencing input was PBMCs. The receptors originated from a woman aged 25 to 39 in good health and CMV-seronegative.

This chain links TRBV7-2 with TRBJ1-6; no definite D call. The length of the CDR3 is 15 residues. Germline CDR1 is SGHTA and CDR2 is FQGNSA. The V end lost 3 bases, the J end lost 8 bases, and 14 bases lay between the germline ends. The CDR3 coding sequence is TGTGCCAGCAGCTTTCTTCATGTGGTAGATTCACCCCTCCACTTT. Its protein product is CASSFLHVVDSPLHF.

The chain uses TRBV6-5 and TRBJ1-2; 9 bases align to TRBD1. CDR3 length equals 14 residues. V shed 5 bases, J shed 8 bases, and the junction held 9 bases outside the gene matches. Germline CDR1 MNHEY, CDR2 SVGAGI. CDR3 protein: CASSPRTGEGGYTF. CDR3 bases: TGTGCCAGCAGTCCAAGGACAGGGGAAGGAGGCTACACCTTC.

This clone is a singleton in its sample. V usage is TRBV12-5 and J usage is TRBJ2-7; TRBD1 matches at 8 bases. CDR1 LGHNT and CDR2 FRNRAP come from the germline V gene. With V trimmed by 1 base and J by 0 bases, 5 bases remained unmatched. The CDR3 spans 16 residues. This CDR3 reads CASGLETGAGSYEQYF. The CDR3 coding sequence is TGTGCTAGTGGTTTGGAGACAGGGGCAGGCTCCTACGAGCAGTACTTC.

The rearrangement uses TRBV27 and TRBJ2-3, with a possible D match to TRBD1 (6 bases). The germline V gene has CDR1 MNHEY and CDR2 SMNVEV (reference sequence). V was pared by 4 bases and J by 3 bases, with 14 bases between. CDR3 length: 15 amino acids. The CDR3 is CASSSWGPGTDTQYF. Here the CDR3 DNA reads TGTGCCAGCAGTTCCTGGGGGCCCGGGACAGATACGCAGTATTTT.

V and J are TRBV19 and TRBJ2-1; D might be TRBD2 (5 bases). The CDR3 contains 13 residues. Trimming stripped 10 bases from V and 3 bases from J, with 13 bases between. CDR1 and CDR2 from the germline V gene are LNHDA and SQIVND (reference sequence). CDR3 sequence: CATGLRGYNEQFF. The CDR3 coding sequence is TGTGCCACCGGACTCCGGGGCTACAATGAGCAGTTCTTC.

V usage is TRBV6-1 and J usage is TRBJ2-5; D unresolved. The CDR3 contains 11 residues. In germline, CDR1 is MNHNS, CDR2 SASEGT. Trimming stripped 8 bases from V and 5 bases from J, with 9 bases between. CDR3 coding DNA: TGTGCCAGCGGCAATTTGGAGACCCAGTACTTC. Translating it yields CASGNLETQYF.

The J gene is TRBJ1-3, the V gene TRBV19; D unresolved. V lost 6 bases, J lost 3 bases, and 9 bases lay in between. CDR3 length: 13 residues. Germline CDR1 LNHDA, CDR2 SQIVND (reference sequence). The CDR3 DNA is TGTGCCAGTAGGCAGGAAGGTGGAAACACCATATATTTT. Translating it yields CASRQEGGNTIYF. Supplemented by reference TRBV19 and TRBJ1-3, the full variable domain reads DGGITQSPKYLFRKEGQNVTLSCEQNLNHDAMYWYRQDPGQGLRLIYYSQIVNDFQKGDIAEGYSVSREKKESFPLTVTSAQKNPTAFYLCASRQEGGNTIYFGEGSWLTVV.

The V call is TRBV5-1, the J call TRBJ1-1; 8 bases match TRBD1. The CDR3 runs to 14 residues. Germline V lookup: CDR1 SGHRS, CDR2 YFSETQ. V shed 4 bases, J shed 1 base, and the junction held 3 bases outside the gene matches. CDR3 DNA sequence: TGCGCCAGCAGCGGCGGGACAGGGAACACTGAAGCTTTCTTT. It encodes CASSGGTGNTEAFF.

This clone was counted a single time. The CDR3 DNA sequence: TGTGCCAGCAGTTCGAATACAGATATTAACTATGGCTACACCTTC. Encoded protein: CASSSNTDINYGYTF. The J gene is TRBJ1-2, the V gene TRBV6-5; D not resolved. The CDR3 spans 15 residues. Trimming stripped 4 bases from V and 1 base from J, with 13 bases between. Germline-derived CDR1 and CDR2 are MNHEY and SVGAGI.

Comment on this clone: The same CDR3 arises from other DNA sequences in this sample as well. Written as DNA, the CDR3 is TGCGCCAGCAGCTTGCAGGGGTCTGGGGCCAACGTCCTGACTTTC. As protein: CASSLQGSGANVLTF. The chain combines TRBV5-1 with TRBJ2-6, with D tentatively TRBD1 (6 bases). The CDR3 extends over 15 amino acids. V was cut by 1 base and J by 1 base, with 6 bases left in between. Germline V gene data show CDR1 as SGHRS and CDR2 as YFSETQ.